This T cell receptor beta chain is drawn from a study of PD-L1 blockade in urothelial cancer. Study as a whole: At 3 weeks (second dose) and 6 weeks after starting treatment, blood was analyzed. Per blood sample, T cells had a median of roughly 150,000.

PCRs were each spiked with synthetic TCR analog templates. Libraries were prepared by immunoSEQ multiplex PCR; TCRdb keeps only in-frame clonotypes and omits some of them. The data hold around 30,000 clones, with 79% observed a single time. Time point in this sample: peripheral blood 6 weeks after treatment start. Every patient provided from 1 to 8 samples, collected pretreatment and on-treatment. The ends lost 2 bases at V and 4 bases at J; junction bases unmatched: 12. The CDR3 length is 18 residues. CDR1 and CDR2 (germline): SSHAT, FNYEAQ (reference sequence). The source of this sequence is an older man with urothelial cancer. The gene calls are TRBV7-7 and TRBJ2-5; 11 bases fit TRBD1. The sample in question was PBMCs, obtained around atezolizumab (anti-PD-L1) treatment. The CDR3 DNA reads as TGTGCCAGCAGCTTACAGCCCCCGGGACAGGGGGTTCTAGAGACCCAGTACTTC. This gives the protein CASSLQPPGQGVLETQYF.